These T cell receptor beta chains were read from a single sample in a study of shared clonotypes between healthy human individuals. Assay: immunoSEQ multiplex PCR; the TCRdb copy retains only in-frame clones and omits some. The sample has roughly 700,000 clones, about 74% seen once. Sequenced: memory CD4+ T cells sorted from blood. All receptors come from a woman in her thirties in good health. CDR3s include the opening cysteine and the closing phenylalanine or tryptophan. Fields, in order: clone size, J gene, D gene, V gene, CDR3 protein, CDR3 DNA. D genes are given only for firm matches. Clone size is not always given. Where it is, it says once, few, many or a class for expanded clones.

size: NA; J: TRBJ2-1; D: NA; V: TRBV6-1; CDR3: CASSVGGSPSYNEQFF; DNA: TGTGCCAGCAGTGTAGGTGGGAGTCCCTCCTACAATGAGCAGTTCTTC
size: NA; J: TRBJ2-3; D: NA; V: TRBV4-1; CDR3: CASSFPRDLKSTDTQYF; DNA: TGCGCCAGCAGCTTTCCTCGGGACTTGAAAAGCACAGATACGCAGTATTTT
size: few; J: TRBJ2-1; D: NA; V: TRBV28; CDR3: CATSSRPTEQFF; DNA: TGTGCCACATCAAGTAGGCCCACGGAGCAGTTCTTC
size: NA; J: TRBJ2-5; D: NA; V: TRBV6-1; CDR3: CASSQGFQETQYF; DNA: TGTGCCAGCAGCCAGGGGTTCCAAGAGACCCAGTACTTC
size: few; J: TRBJ2-7; D: NA; V: TRBV7-9; CDR3: CASSLSRGTYEQYF; DNA: TGTGCCAGCAGCTTAAGTCGAGGAACCTACGAGCAGTACTTC
size: NA; J: TRBJ2-7; D: NA; V: TRBV6-1; CDR3: CASRGTVEHEQYF; DNA: TGTGCCAGCCGGGGGACTGTCGAGCACGAGCAGTACTTC
size: once; J: TRBJ2-7; D: NA; V: TRBV28; CDR3: CASSPWGLESSYEQYF; DNA: TGTGCCAGCAGCCCTTGGGGCCTCGAGAGCTCCTACGAGCAGTACTTC
size: NA; J: TRBJ2-1; D: NA; V: TRBV27; CDR3: CASSLSSASSYNEQFF; DNA: TGTGCCAGCAGTTTATCCAGCGCTAGCTCCTACAATGAGCAGTTCTTC
size: NA; J: TRBJ1-1; D: NA; V: TRBV6-1; CDR3: CASSDRHRQAFF; DNA: TGTGCCAGCAGTGATCGACATCGACAAGCTTTCTTT
size: NA; J: TRBJ1-2; D: TRBD1; V: TRBV6-6; CDR3: CASSRQGGNDGYTF; DNA: TGTGCCAGCAGCCGACAGGGTGGGAACGATGGCTACACCTTC
size: once; J: TRBJ2-5; D: TRBD2; V: TRBV4-1; CDR3: CASSKAAGVETQYF; DNA: TGCGCCAGCAGCAAGGCAGCGGGAGTAGAGACCCAGTACTTC
size: NA; J: TRBJ1-5; D: TRBD1; V: TRBV15; CDR3: CATSRRTGTDQPQHF; DNA: TGTGCCACCAGCAGGAGGACAGGGACAGACCAGCCCCAGCATTTT
size: NA; J: TRBJ1-4; D: TRBD1; V: TRBV7-7; CDR3: CASHRDRPTNEKLFF; DNA: TGTGCCAGCCATCGGGACAGACCTACTAATGAAAAACTGTTTTTT
size: NA; J: TRBJ1-4; D: NA; V: TRBV6-5; CDR3: CASSYRAGRNEKLFF; DNA: TGTGCCAGCAGTTACAGGGCCGGCAGGAATGAAAAACTGTTTTTT
size: many; J: TRBJ2-7; D: NA; V: TRBV6-5; CDR3: CASSQEGASSYEQYF; DNA: TGTGCCAGCAGCCAAGAGGGCGCTAGCTCCTACGAGCAGTACTTC
size: NA; J: TRBJ2-7; D: TRBD1; V: TRBV2; CDR3: CASRPGTGPYEQYF; DNA: TGTGCCAGCAGACCCGGGACAGGGCCTTACGAGCAGTACTTC
size: NA; J: TRBJ2-1; D: NA; V: TRBV25-1; CDR3: CASSERGTRDVNEQFF; DNA: TGTGCCAGCAGTGAAAGGGGGACCAGGGATGTCAATGAGCAGTTCTTC
size: NA; J: TRBJ2-3; D: NA; V: TRBV6-1; CDR3: CASKGPLTDTQYF; DNA: TGTGCCAGCAAGGGACCCCTCACAGATACGCAGTATTTT
size: few; J: TRBJ2-1; D: TRBD2; V: TRBV5-1; CDR3: CASSLVPGGRVNEQFF; DNA: TGCGCCAGCAGCTTGGTTCCGGGAGGGAGGGTAAATGAGCAGTTCTTC
size: NA; J: TRBJ2-2; D: NA; V: TRBV6-1; CDR3: CASSEQGGPPGELFF; DNA: TGTGCCAGCAGTGAGCAGGGTGGCCCACCCGGGGAGCTGTTTTTT
size: NA; J: TRBJ2-1; D: NA; V: TRBV11-2; CDR3: CASRPLQGLHNEQFF; DNA: TGTGCCAGCAGGCCTCTACAGGGTCTCCACAATGAGCAGTTCTTC
size: NA; J: TRBJ1-1; D: TRBD1; V: TRBV11-2; CDR3: CASSLEGGLMNTEAFF; DNA: TGTGCCAGCAGCTTAGAAGGGGGCCTCATGAACACTGAAGCTTTCTTT
size: many; J: TRBJ1-1; D: NA; V: TRBV6-5; CDR3: CASRGTGLYTEAFF; DNA: TGTGCCAGCAGGGGAACGGGACTGTACACTGAAGCTTTCTTT
size: NA; J: TRBJ2-5; D: NA; V: TRBV19; CDR3: CASTPRGIQETQYF; DNA: TGTGCCAGTACCCCTAGGGGGATACAAGAGACCCAGTACTTC
size: NA; J: TRBJ2-7; D: NA; V: TRBV7-2; CDR3: CASSLISGYAYEQYF; DNA: TGTGCCAGCAGCTTAATCTCAGGGTACGCCTACGAGCAGTACTTC
size: NA; J: TRBJ1-1; D: NA; V: TRBV30; CDR3: CAWSFENTEAFF; DNA: TGTGCCTGGTCCTTCGAAAACACTGAAGCTTTCTTT
size: NA; J: TRBJ1-5; D: NA; V: TRBV6-1; CDR3: CASSSLGNQPQHF; DNA: TGTGCCAGCAGCAGTCTCGGTAATCAGCCCCAGCATTTT
size: few; J: TRBJ1-3; D: NA; V: TRBV29-1; CDR3: CSVEYGANTIYF; DNA: TGCAGCGTTGAATATGGGGCAAACACCATATATTTT
size: NA; J: TRBJ2-5; D: NA; V: TRBV11-2; CDR3: CASSLPWAPGSKTQYF; DNA: TGTGCCAGCAGCCTACCCTGGGCCCCGGGGTCCAAGACCCAGTACTTC
size: NA; J: TRBJ1-1; D: NA; V: TRBV6-1; CDR3: CASSEQLHPSAEAFF; DNA: TGTGCCAGCAGTGAACAATTGCATCCGAGCGCTGAAGCTTTCTTT
size: few; J: TRBJ2-7; D: TRBD2; V: TRBV19; CDR3: CASTHHGRGTYEQYF; DNA: TGTGCCAGTACTCACCACGGGAGGGGGACCTACGAGCAGTACTTC
size: once; J: TRBJ2-1; D: NA; V: TRBV7-9; CDR3: CASSLLAGEQFF; DNA: TGTGCCAGCAGCTTACTAGCTGGTGAGCAGTTCTTC
size: NA; J: TRBJ1-2; D: NA; V: TRBV18; CDR3: CASSPGQKNYGYTF; DNA: TGTGCCAGCTCACCCGGCCAGAAGAACTATGGCTACACCTTC
size: NA; J: TRBJ1-2; D: NA; V: TRBV5-8; CDR3: CASILHPIANYGYTF; DNA: TGTGCCAGCATCCTCCACCCAATAGCTAACTATGGCTACACCTTC
size: NA; J: TRBJ2-5; D: NA; V: TRBV11-1; CDR3: CASSLGLTVAGQETQYF; DNA: TGTGCCAGCAGCTTAGGGTTGACGGTTGCGGGGCAAGAGACCCAGTACTTC
size: NA; J: TRBJ2-7; D: NA; V: TRBV18; CDR3: CASSPGEPYEQYF; DNA: TGTGCCAGCTCACCAGGAGAACCCTACGAGCAGTACTTC
size: once; J: TRBJ2-5; D: TRBD1; V: TRBV7-8; CDR3: CASSLAHGTEMTQYF; DNA: TGTGCCAGCAGCTTAGCGCATGGGACAGAGATGACCCAGTACTTC
size: NA; J: TRBJ1-2; D: NA; V: TRBV28; CDR3: CAIYRALQGGNYGYTF; DNA: TGTGCCATCTACCGGGCCCTCCAGGGAGGAAACTATGGCTACACCTTC
size: NA; J: TRBJ1-4; D: NA; V: TRBV4-1; CDR3: CASSQLQMTTNEKLFF; DNA: TGCGCCAGCAGCCAACTTCAGATGACAACTAATGAAAAACTGTTTTTT
size: NA; J: TRBJ1-1; D: NA; V: TRBV7-9; CDR3: CASSSSTSHYAFF; DNA: TGTGCCAGCAGCTCAAGCACGAGCCATTACGCTTTCTTT
size: NA; J: TRBJ2-7; D: TRBD1; V: TRBV11-2; CDR3: CASRRTGQGYNEQYF; DNA: TGTGCCAGCAGACGAACCGGACAGGGCTATAACGAGCAGTACTTC
size: NA; J: TRBJ2-1; D: TRBD2; V: TRBV7-8; CDR3: CASSSSGRPYNEQFF; DNA: TGTGCCAGCAGCTCTAGCGGGAGGCCCTACAATGAGCAGTTCTTC
size: NA; J: TRBJ1-3; D: NA; V: TRBV28; CDR3: CASSLESSGNTIYF; DNA: TGTGCCAGCAGCTTAGAGAGCTCTGGAAACACCATATATTTT
size: NA; J: TRBJ2-3; D: NA; V: TRBV28; CDR3: CASSFNTGRGTDTQYF; DNA: TGTGCCAGCAGTTTCAACACGGGCAGAGGCACAGATACGCAGTATTTT
size: NA; J: TRBJ1-2; D: NA; V: TRBV10-3; CDR3: CAIRLGGLVGYTF; DNA: TGTGCCATCAGGCTCGGAGGGCTAGTTGGCTACACCTTC
size: NA; J: TRBJ2-2; D: TRBD2; V: TRBV19; CDR3: CASSILAGVGTGELFF; DNA: TGTGCCAGTAGTATCTTAGCGGGAGTTGGCACCGGGGAGCTGTTTTTT
size: NA; J: TRBJ1-5; D: NA; V: TRBV7-9; CDR3: CASSLQGEGQPQHF; DNA: TGTGCCAGCAGCCTACAGGGTGAAGGTCAGCCCCAGCATTTT
size: NA; J: TRBJ2-1; D: NA; V: TRBV19; CDR3: CASSIRVGRWDNEQFF; DNA: TGTGCCAGTAGTATCAGGGTAGGGCGGTGGGACAATGAGCAGTTCTTC
size: NA; J: TRBJ1-5; D: NA; V: TRBV7-8; CDR3: CASSLGVGGGDQPQHF; DNA: TGTGCCAGCAGCTTAGGGGTCGGGGGAGGCGACCAGCCCCAGCATTTT
size: NA; J: TRBJ2-1; D: TRBD2; V: TRBV14; CDR3: CASSQERLASNEQFF; DNA: TGTGCCAGCAGCCAAGAAAGACTAGCTTCGAATGAGCAGTTCTTC
size: NA; J: TRBJ1-5; D: NA; V: TRBV18; CDR3: CASSPTYGEPQHF; DNA: TGTGCCAGCTCACCTACCTACGGGGAGCCCCAGCATTTT
size: few; J: TRBJ1-1; D: NA; V: TRBV30; CDR3: CAWSKENGGTEAFF; DNA: TGTGCCTGGAGTAAGGAGAACGGTGGCACTGAAGCTTTCTTT
size: NA; J: TRBJ2-1; D: TRBD2; V: TRBV6-6; CDR3: CASSYRREVAYNEQFF; DNA: TGTGCCAGCAGTTACAGGCGGGAGGTAGCCTACAATGAGCAGTTCTTC
size: NA; J: TRBJ2-1; D: NA; V: TRBV5-1; CDR3: CASSWGDRSYNEQFF; DNA: TGCGCCAGCAGCTGGGGGGACAGATCTTACAATGAGCAGTTCTTC
size: many; J: TRBJ2-3; D: TRBD2; V: TRBV5-6; CDR3: CASSFTGLAGSFLADTQYF; DNA: TGTGCCAGCAGCTTCACGGGACTAGCGGGGAGCTTTTTGGCAGATACGCAGTATTTT
size: NA; J: TRBJ2-5; D: TRBD1; V: TRBV7-7; CDR3: CASSRILGQGAETQYF; DNA: TGTGCCAGCAGCCGTATCCTGGGACAGGGGGCGGAGACCCAGTACTTC
size: NA; J: TRBJ2-7; D: NA; V: TRBV4-1; CDR3: CASSQAERTLYEQYF; DNA: TGCGCCAGCAGCCAGGCGGAGCGGACTCTCTACGAGCAGTACTTC
size: once; J: TRBJ2-7; D: NA; V: TRBV5-5; CDR3: CASSLRGSEQYF; DNA: TGTGCCAGCAGCTTGCGGGGGAGCGAGCAGTACTTC
size: few; J: TRBJ2-7; D: TRBD1; V: TRBV5-1; CDR3: CASSLGLRQGEDEQYF; DNA: TGCGCCAGCAGCTTGGGTCTGAGACAGGGTGAGGACGAGCAGTACTTC